This T cell receptor beta chain was captured by sequencing in a study of cytomegalovirus exposure and HLA in healthy donors. Study-wide background: Earlier work reported approximately 110 million unique TCR beta sequences from 180 million or so T cells. The study's findings and limits: Several of the most significant clusters appeared linked to common viral pathogens, based on a later analysis.

Healthy bone marrow donors made up the donors. Germline V lookup: CDR1 SGHRS, CDR2 YFSETQ. The CDR3 spans 14 residues. With 0 bases removed from V and 1 base from J, the gap between germline ends came to 6 bases. A word on this clone: What it recognizes is unknown.

The PCR used 60 Vbeta and 13 Jbeta primers. Profiling relied on immunoSEQ multiplex PCR, and the TCRdb table lists in-frame clones only, not all of them. The sample lists some 160,000 clones, roughly 82% seen once, with around 0.52% in the top ten. The rearrangement links TRBV5-1 to TRBJ2-3; D not certain. The sequence was collected from a woman aged 45-59 years in good health and CMV-seronegative. The sample consisted of PBMCs. For the CDR3, the DNA is TGCGCCAGCAGCTTGGACAGTGGCACAGATACGCAGTATTTT. It yields the protein CASSLDSGTDTQYF. Full variable domain (remainder filled in from reference TRBV5-1 and TRBJ2-3): KAGVTQTPRYLIKTRGQQVTLSCSPISGHRSVSWYQQTPGQGLQFLFEYFSETQRNKGNFPGRFSGRQFSNSRSEMNVSTLELGDSALYLCASSLDSGTDTQYFGPGTRLTVL.